Listed below are T cell receptor beta chains from one sample, sequenced in a study of T cells of healthy individuals. TCRdb passed the 5' RACE reads through MiXCR, listing each CDR3 protein once. The sample includes tens of thousands of distinct CDR3 sequences, over 12% of them seen just once. Source of these receptors: a human donor in good health. CDR3s include the opening cysteine and the closing phenylalanine or tryptophan. Fields, in order: J gene, CDR3 length, V gene, D gene, clone size, CDR3 DNA, CDR3 protein. D genes are given only for firm matches. Only some rows state a clone size, as once, few, many or a class for expanded clones.

>TRBJ2-5|17|TRBV5-1|.|few
TGCGCCAGCAGCTTGGTTCCTAGATCCCAAGGCCAAGAGACCCAGTACTTC
CASSLVPRSQGQETQYF
>TRBJ1-6|16|TRBV7-2|TRBD1|few
TGTGCCAGCAGCTTAGGGGCGACAGGGGGGCATTCACCCCTCCACTTT
CASSLGATGGHSPLHF
>TRBJ2-3|13|TRBV11-2|.|many
TGTGCCAGCAGCTGGGCATGGGCCCCAACGCAGTATTTT
CASSWAWAPTQYF
>TRBJ2-5|12|TRBV29-1|.|many
TGCAGCGTTGCACAGGGCAGAGAGACCCAGTACTTC
CSVAQGRETQYF
>TRBJ2-7|17|TRBV6-5|TRBD1|.
TGTGCCAGCAGCCGGACCGGGACAGGGACACATCCTGGCGAGCAGTACTTC
CASSRTGTGTHPGEQYF
>TRBJ2-1|13|TRBV12-3/TRBV12-4|.|many
TGTGCCAGCAGTCAGGGGCGGTGGAATGAGCAGTTCTTC
CASSQGRWNEQFF
>TRBJ2-3|13|TRBV7-9|.|many
TGTGCCAGCAGCGGAGAGCAGACAGATACGCAGTATTTT
CASSGEQTDTQYF
>TRBJ2-7|13|TRBV20-1|TRBD1|many
TGCAGTGCTCTCCGGACAGGGTTGACCGAGCAGTACTTC
CSALRTGLTEQYF
>TRBJ2-5|15|TRBV7-2|TRBD2|few
TGTGCCAGCAGCCCGCCCGGGGGGTATGCAGAGACCCAGTACTTC
CASSPPGGYAETQYF
>TRBJ2-3|14|TRBV4-3|.|many
TGCGCCAGCAGCCAATCCCGGGCTTCAGATACGCAGTATTTT
CASSQSRASDTQYF
>TRBJ1-5|13|TRBV5-6|.|many
TGTGCCAGCAGCTTGCAAGGGACTCAGCCCCAGCATTTT
CASSLQGTQPQHF
>TRBJ2-1|15|TRBV7-8|TRBD1|few
TGTGCCAGCAGCTTATCAAGGACAGGGAACAATGAGCAGTTCTTC
CASSLSRTGNNEQFF
>TRBJ1-1|15|TRBV20-1|TRBD1|few
TGCAGTGCTAGGGGAGCCGGGACAGGGAGGACTGAAGCTTTCTTT
CSARGAGTGRTEAFF
>TRBJ2-7|15|TRBV5-8|.|many
TGTGCCAGCAGCTCGGCGACAGGTGGCTTCTACGAGCAGTACTTC
CASSSATGGFYEQYF
>TRBJ1-1|12|TRBV10-3|.|.
TGTGCCGTCACAGGGTTGAACACTGAAGCTTTCTTT
CAVTGLNTEAFF
>TRBJ1-5|12|TRBV12-3/TRBV12-4|.|many
TGTGCCAGCAGCCGGGAGGGGCAGCCCCAGCATTTT
CASSREGQPQHF
>TRBJ1-4|15|TRBV6-2/TRBV6-3|.|few
TGTGCCAGCAGTTACTCAAGAAGTACTTGGGAAAAACTGTTTTTT
CASSYSRSTWEKLFF
>TRBJ2-7|15|TRBV7-9|.|few
TGTGCCAGCAGCTTAGAGAAAATAGGGGTCTACGAGCAGTACTTC
CASSLEKIGVYEQYF
>TRBJ1-1|15|TRBV7-7|.|once
TGTGCCAGCGGCTCCCGGGAAGAGGGGGTCACTGAAGCTTTCTTT
CASGSREEGVTEAFF
>TRBJ2-5|14|TRBV6-5|TRBD2|few
TGTGCCAGCAGTCAACGGACTAGCGGGAATCCTAAGTACTTC
CASSQRTSGNPKYF
>TRBJ2-3|15|TRBV9|.|many
TGTGCCAGCAGCCCCGGGACTCTCTCTCAGGATACGCAGTATTTT
CASSPGTLSQDTQYF
>TRBJ1-5|19|TRBV29-1|TRBD1|many
TGCAGCGTAGGACCGCTTTGGGACAGAAACCTCCCTAGCAATCAGCCCCAGCATTTT
CSVGPLWDRNLPSNQPQHF
>TRBJ2-1|12|TRBV3-1|.|few
TGTGCCAGCAGCCAGAGCTGGAATGAGCAGTTCTTC
CASSQSWNEQFF
>TRBJ2-5|13|TRBV18|.|few
TGTGCCAGCTCACCGACAGGAAAAGAGACCCAGTACTTC
CASSPTGKETQYF
>TRBJ2-1|15|TRBV30|TRBD1|many
TGTGCCTGGAGTCTGGGACAGGGGAATTACAATGAGCAGTTCTTC
CAWSLGQGNYNEQFF
>TRBJ1-5|13|TRBV6-1|.|.
TGTGCCAGCAGTGAAGGCTCAGCCTGGCCCCAGCATTTT
CASSEGSAWPQHF
>TRBJ2-7|13|TRBV7-6|.|few
TGTGCCAGCAGCTTAGGGGGGCCTAGCGAGCAGTACTTC
CASSLGGPSEQYF
>TRBJ1-2|14|TRBV7-2|.|.
TGTGCCAGCAGCCTGCGGACAGCCCTCTATGGCTACACCTTC
CASSLRTALYGYTF
>TRBJ2-2|17|TRBV19|.|.
TGTGCCACCGCCGCCAACACCGGGCCACTTAACACCGGGGAGCTGTTTTTT
CATAANTGPLNTGELFF
>TRBJ2-1|16|TRBV20-1|TRBD2|many
TGCAGTGCTTCTGGACTAGCGGGAGTCCCTCTCAATGAGCAGTTCTTC
CSASGLAGVPLNEQFF
>TRBJ2-3|14|TRBV12-3/TRBV12-4|.|many
TGTGCCAGCAGTACGGACGGGTACACAGATACGCAGTATTTT
CASSTDGYTDTQYF
>TRBJ1-4|15|TRBV4-3|.|.
TGCGCCAGCAGCCAGAATCCGGGACATCGGGAAAAACTGTTTTTT
CASSQNPGHREKLFF
>TRBJ1-1|13|TRBV7-2|.|many
TGTGCCAGCAGCTCGGGACAGAACACTGAAGCTTTCTTT
CASSSGQNTEAFF
>TRBJ1-2|13|TRBV7-9|.|.
TGTGCCAGCAGCCCTCTGAGAAACTATGGCTACACCTTC
CASSPLRNYGYTF
>TRBJ2-1|13|TRBV29-1|.|few
TGCAGCGCCGCCAGGACTAATTTCGATGAGCAGTTCTTC
CSAARTNFDEQFF
>TRBJ2-7|16|TRBV27|.|many
TGTGCCAGCAGTTTATACCGAGTGGCGGTATCCTACGAGCAGTACTTC
CASSLYRVAVSYEQYF
>TRBJ2-6|16|TRBV7-2|TRBD2|.
TGTGCCAGCTCCTTGGGGGGGGGTGCTGGGGCCAACGTCCTGACTTTC
CASSLGGGAGANVLTF
>TRBJ2-1|14|TRBV19|.|few
TGTGCCAGTAGTATTGATCACGGCTACAATGAGCAGTTCTTC
CASSIDHGYNEQFF
>TRBJ2-7|13|TRBV5-1|.|.
TGCGCCAGCAGGGCGGTAACTTCCTACGAGCAGTACTTC
CASRAVTSYEQYF
>TRBJ2-2|15|TRBV3-1|.|few
TGTGCCAGCAGCCTAAATCTGAGGAACACCGGGGAGCTGTTTTTT
CASSLNLRNTGELFF
>TRBJ1-1|13|TRBV7-2|.|.
TGTGCCAGCAGCTCTGGGGGTCTCACTGAAGCTTTCTTT
CASSSGGLTEAFF
>TRBJ1-1|14|TRBV2|.|.
TGTGCCAGCAGTGAGAGGCAGACGAACACTGAAGCTTTCTTT
CASSERQTNTEAFF
>TRBJ2-7|14|TRBV18|.|few
TGTGCCAGCTCACCAGGAGGGGGTACCTACGAGCAGTACTTC
CASSPGGGTYEQYF
>TRBJ2-2|13|TRBV7-2|TRBD2|many
TGTGCCAGCAGTCAAGCGGGGGGGGCGGAGCTGTTTTTT
CASSQAGGAELFF
>TRBJ2-7|16|TRBV12-5|TRBD1|few
TGTGCTAGTGGTAAGACGACAGGGGGCTCCCCCTACGAGCAGTACTTC
CASGKTTGGSPYEQYF
>TRBJ2-5|13|TRBV3-1|.|many
TGTGCCAGCAGCAAAGGCACAGTTGAGACCCAGTACTTC
CASSKGTVETQYF
>TRBJ2-3|15|TRBV20-1|TRBD1|.
TGCAGTGCTAGAGATCTGACAGGGGGTTCAGATACGCAGTATTTT
CSARDLTGGSDTQYF
>TRBJ1-5|16|TRBV6-6|TRBD1|many
TGTGCCAGCAGTTACGGTCTAGGGGGCGAGGATCAGCCCCAGCATTTT
CASSYGLGGEDQPQHF
>TRBJ1-6|13|TRBV29-1|TRBD1|many
TGCAGCGTTAGACAGGGGGCAGGATCACCCCTCCACTTT
CSVRQGAGSPLHF
>TRBJ1-1|16|TRBV27|TRBD1|many
TGTGCCAGCAGTCCACGACAGGGCGGTGTGAACACTGAAGCTTTCTTT
CASSPRQGGVNTEAFF
>TRBJ1-5|14|TRBV6-1|.|many
TGTGCCAGCAGTGAAAATGGAGGGATCCAGCCCCAGCATTTT
CASSENGGIQPQHF
>TRBJ1-1|15|TRBV27|.|many
TGTGCCAGCAGTTTATCAGGGGCTTTGGACACTGAAGCTTTCTTT
CASSLSGALDTEAFF
>TRBJ2-2|13|TRBV4-3|.|few
TGCGCCAGCAGCCCCCTCGGCACCGGGGAGCTGTTTTTT
CASSPLGTGELFF
>TRBJ1-2|15|TRBV30|.|many
TGTGCCTGGAGGCGCGACAGGAGTACTAACTATGGCTACACCTTC
CAWRRDRSTNYGYTF
>TRBJ1-1|15|TRBV9|TRBD1|.
TGTGCCAGCAGCGCGGGACAGGGTTGGAACACTGAAGCTTTCTTT
CASSAGQGWNTEAFF